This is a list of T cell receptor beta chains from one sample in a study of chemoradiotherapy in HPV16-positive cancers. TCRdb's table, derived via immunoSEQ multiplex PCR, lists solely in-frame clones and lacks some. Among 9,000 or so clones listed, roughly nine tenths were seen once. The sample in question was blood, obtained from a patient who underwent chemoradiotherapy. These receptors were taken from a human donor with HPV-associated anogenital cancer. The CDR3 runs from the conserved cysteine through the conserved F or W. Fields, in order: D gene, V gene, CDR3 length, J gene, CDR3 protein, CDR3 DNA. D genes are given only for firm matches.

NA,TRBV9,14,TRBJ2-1,CASSKQGTDNEQFF,TGTGCCAGCAGCAAACAGGGAACCGACAATGAGCAGTTCTTC
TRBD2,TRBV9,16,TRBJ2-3,CASSAAGAGGPDTQYF,TGTGCCAGCAGCGCGGCCGGGGCGGGGGGCCCCGATACGCAGTATTTT
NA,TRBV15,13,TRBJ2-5,CATSRPYAETQYF,TGTGCCACCAGCAGACCCTATGCCGAGACCCAGTACTTC
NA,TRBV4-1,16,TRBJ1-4,CASSQDEQPHREKLFF,TGCGCCAGCAGCCAAGATGAGCAACCCCATCGTGAAAAACTGTTTTTT
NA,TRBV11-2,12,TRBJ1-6,CASSIFSSPLHF,TGTGCCAGCAGCATTTTTAGTTCACCCCTCCACTTT
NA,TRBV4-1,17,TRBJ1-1,CASSQVGGTEMNTEAFF,TGCGCCAGCAGCCAAGTTGGGGGGACGGAAATGAACACTGAAGCTTTCTTT
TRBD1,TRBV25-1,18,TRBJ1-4,CASSERWTGGLTNEKLFF,TGTGCCAGCAGTGAACGCTGGACAGGGGGCCTCACTAATGAAAAACTGTTTTTT
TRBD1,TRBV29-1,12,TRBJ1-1,CSAQGGDTEAFF,TGCAGCGCTCAGGGGGGGGACACTGAAGCTTTCTTT
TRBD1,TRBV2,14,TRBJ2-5,CASLWTGGRETQYF,TGTGCCAGCCTCTGGACAGGCGGTAGGGAGACCCAGTACTTC
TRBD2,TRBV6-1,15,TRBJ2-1,CASITAGGLINEQFF,TGTGCCAGCATTACAGCGGGGGGGCTGATAAATGAGCAGTTCTTC